This TCR beta chain was observed in a study of T-cell reconstitution after alpha-beta-depleted transplantation in children. CDR1 and CDR2 (germline): MNHEY, SVGAGI. This CDR3 has 15 amino acids. V shed 8 bases and J 2 bases; nucleotides not matched to a gene: 11. A TCRbeta library incorporating unique molecular identifiers was prepared. TCRdb analysed the PCR reads with MiXCR anew, one entry per CDR3 protein. This repertoire shows a few hundred thousand distinct CDR3 sequences, approximately 9.6% found once; its top ten account for about 9.5%. The chain joins TRBV6-5 to TRBJ1-1, with 7 bases lining up with TRBD1. The sequenced sample was PBMCs from the stem cell graft donor, obtained from the stem cell graft. The clonotype comes from a human donor who donated a stem cell graft to a child with SCID. Here the CDR3 reads CASGILTGKNTEAFF. The CDR3 nucleotides are TGTGCCAGCGGTATTTTGACAGGGAAAAACACTGAAGCTTTCTTT.